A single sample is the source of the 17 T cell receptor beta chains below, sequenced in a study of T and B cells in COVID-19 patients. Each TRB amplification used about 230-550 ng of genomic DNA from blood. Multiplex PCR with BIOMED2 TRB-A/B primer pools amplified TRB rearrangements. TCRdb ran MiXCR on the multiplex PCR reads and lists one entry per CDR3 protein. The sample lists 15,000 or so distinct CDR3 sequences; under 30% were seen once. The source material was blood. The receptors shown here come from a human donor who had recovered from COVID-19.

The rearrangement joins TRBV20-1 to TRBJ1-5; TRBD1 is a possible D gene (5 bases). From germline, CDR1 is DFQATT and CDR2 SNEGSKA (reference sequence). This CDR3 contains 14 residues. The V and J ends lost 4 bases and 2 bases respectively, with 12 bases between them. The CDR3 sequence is CSATRQGGNQPQHF. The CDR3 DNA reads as TGCAGTGCTACTCGCCAGGGAGGCAATCAGCCCCAGCATTTT.

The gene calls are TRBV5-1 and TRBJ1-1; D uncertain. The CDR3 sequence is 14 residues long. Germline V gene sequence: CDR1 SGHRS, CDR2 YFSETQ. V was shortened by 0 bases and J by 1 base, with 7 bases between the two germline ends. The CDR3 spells CASSLASTNTEAFF. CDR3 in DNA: TGCGCCAGCAGCTTGGCCAGCACGAACACTGAAGCTTTCTTT.

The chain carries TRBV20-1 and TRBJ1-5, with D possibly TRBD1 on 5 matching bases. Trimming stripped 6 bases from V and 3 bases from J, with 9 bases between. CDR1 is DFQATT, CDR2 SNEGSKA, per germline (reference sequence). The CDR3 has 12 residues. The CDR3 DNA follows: TGCAGTGCCGACAGCCCCAATCAGCCCCAGCATTTT. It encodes CSADSPNQPQHF.

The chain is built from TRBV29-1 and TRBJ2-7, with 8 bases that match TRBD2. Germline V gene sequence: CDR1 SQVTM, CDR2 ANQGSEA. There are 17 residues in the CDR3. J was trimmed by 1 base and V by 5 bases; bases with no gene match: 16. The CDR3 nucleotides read TGCAGCGTTCTTGGGCTAGCTTGGGTAGCGGGGTCCTACGAGCAGTACTTC. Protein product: CSVLGLAWVAGSYEQYF.

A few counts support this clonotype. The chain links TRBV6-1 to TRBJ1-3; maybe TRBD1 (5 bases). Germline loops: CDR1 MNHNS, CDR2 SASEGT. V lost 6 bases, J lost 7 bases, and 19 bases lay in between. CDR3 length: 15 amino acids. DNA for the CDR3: TGTGCCAGCAGGCCCCCAGGGATTCAACGGAACACCATATATTTT. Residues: CASRPPGIQRNTIYF.

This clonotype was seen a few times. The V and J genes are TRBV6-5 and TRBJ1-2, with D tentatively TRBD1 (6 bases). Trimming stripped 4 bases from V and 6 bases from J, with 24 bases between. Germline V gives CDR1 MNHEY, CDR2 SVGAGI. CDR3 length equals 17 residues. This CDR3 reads CASSLTGGGATGDGYTF. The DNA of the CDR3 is TGTGCCAGCAGTTTGACTGGAGGGGGGGCGACTGGGGATGGCTACACCTTC.

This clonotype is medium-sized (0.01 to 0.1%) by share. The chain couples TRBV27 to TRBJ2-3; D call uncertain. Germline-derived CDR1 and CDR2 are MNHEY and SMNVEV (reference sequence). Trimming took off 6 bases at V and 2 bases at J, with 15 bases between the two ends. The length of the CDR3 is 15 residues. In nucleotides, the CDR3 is TGTGCCAGCAGCCCCCGGGCAGGCCACACAGATACGCAGTATTTT. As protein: CASSPRAGHTDTQYF.

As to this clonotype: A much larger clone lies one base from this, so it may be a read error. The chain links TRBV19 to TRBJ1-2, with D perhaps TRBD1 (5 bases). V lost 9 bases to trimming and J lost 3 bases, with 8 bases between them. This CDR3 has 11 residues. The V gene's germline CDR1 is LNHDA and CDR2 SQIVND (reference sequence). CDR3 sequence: CASWGDYGYTF. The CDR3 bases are TGTGCCAGCTGGGGCGACTATGGCTACACCTTC.

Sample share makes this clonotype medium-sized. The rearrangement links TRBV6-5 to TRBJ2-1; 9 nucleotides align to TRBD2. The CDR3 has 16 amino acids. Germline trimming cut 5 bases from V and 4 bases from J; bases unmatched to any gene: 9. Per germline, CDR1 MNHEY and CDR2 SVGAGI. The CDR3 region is CASSPTFSGGYNEQFF. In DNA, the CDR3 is TGTGCCAGCAGTCCCACTTTTAGCGGGGGTTACAATGAGCAGTTCTTC.

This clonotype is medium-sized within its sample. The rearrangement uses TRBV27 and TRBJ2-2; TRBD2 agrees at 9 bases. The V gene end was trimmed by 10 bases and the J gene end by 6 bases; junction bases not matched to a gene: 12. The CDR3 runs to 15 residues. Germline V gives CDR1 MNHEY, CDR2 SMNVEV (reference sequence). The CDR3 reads CATRPREGGPGELFF. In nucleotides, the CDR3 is TGTGCCACCCGCCCGCGGGAGGGGGGCCCCGGGGAGCTGTTTTTT.

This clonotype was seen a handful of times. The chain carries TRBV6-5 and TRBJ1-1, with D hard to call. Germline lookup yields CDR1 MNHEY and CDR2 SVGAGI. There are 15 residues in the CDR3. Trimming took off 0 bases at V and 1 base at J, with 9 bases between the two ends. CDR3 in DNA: TGTGCCAGCAGTTACTCTTTACGGGAGAACACTGAAGCTTTCTTT. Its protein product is CASSYSLRENTEAFF.

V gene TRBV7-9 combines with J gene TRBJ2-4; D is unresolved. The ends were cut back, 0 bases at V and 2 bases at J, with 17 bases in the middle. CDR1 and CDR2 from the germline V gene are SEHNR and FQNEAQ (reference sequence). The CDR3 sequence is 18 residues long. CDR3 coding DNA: TGTGCCAGCAGCTTAGCGAATCCGACTCTCAGGACCAAAAACATTCAGTACTTC. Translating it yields CASSLANPTLRTKNIQYF.

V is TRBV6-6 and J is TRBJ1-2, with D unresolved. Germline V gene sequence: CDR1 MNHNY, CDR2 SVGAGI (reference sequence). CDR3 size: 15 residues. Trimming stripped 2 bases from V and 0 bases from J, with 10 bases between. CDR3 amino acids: CASSYPGLANYGYTF. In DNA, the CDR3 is TGTGCCAGCAGTTACCCCGGGCTAGCTAACTATGGCTACACCTTC.

CDR3 region: CASRNQGFQPQHF. The CDR3 DNA is TGTGCCAGCAGGAATCAGGGGTTTCAGCCCCAGCATTTT. The chain combines TRBV11-1 with TRBJ1-5; the D gene is possibly TRBD1 (6 bases). V lost 6 bases to trimming and J lost 6 bases, with 12 bases between them. Germline V gene sequence: CDR1 SGHAT, CDR2 FQDESV (reference sequence). There are 13 residues in the CDR3.

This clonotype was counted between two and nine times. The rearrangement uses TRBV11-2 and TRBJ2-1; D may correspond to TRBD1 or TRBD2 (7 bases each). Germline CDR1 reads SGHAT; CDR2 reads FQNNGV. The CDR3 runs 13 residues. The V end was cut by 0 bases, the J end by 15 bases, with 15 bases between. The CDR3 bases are TGTGCCAGCAGCTTAGATCAGGGGGGGAGTCGGTTCTTC. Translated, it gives CASSLDQGGSRFF.

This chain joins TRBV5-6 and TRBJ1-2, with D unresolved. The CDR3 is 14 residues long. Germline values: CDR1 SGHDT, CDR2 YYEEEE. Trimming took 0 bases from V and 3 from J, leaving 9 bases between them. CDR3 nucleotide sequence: TGTGCCAGCAGCTTGGATGGACGGTACTATGGCTACACCTTC. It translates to CASSLDGRYYGYTF.

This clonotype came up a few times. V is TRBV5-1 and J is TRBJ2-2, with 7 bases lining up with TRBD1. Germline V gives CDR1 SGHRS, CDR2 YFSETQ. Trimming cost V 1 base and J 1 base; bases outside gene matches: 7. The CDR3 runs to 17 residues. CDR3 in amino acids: CASSLRSDRVNTGELFF. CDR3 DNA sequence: TGCGCCAGCAGCTTGAGGAGCGACAGGGTGAACACCGGGGAGCTGTTTTTT.